This TCR beta chain was captured by sequencing in a study of OX40 agonist ivuxolimab in advanced cancers. The wider study: The dose-escalation group included hepatocellular carcinoma, melanoma, renal cell carcinoma and head and neck cancer. Overall study findings and caveats: Among the nonresponders, some also had low normalized T-cell clonal expansion. Relative to CD4+, CD8+ T cells held more expanded clones on average.

Sequenced by immunoSEQ multiplex PCR; TCRdb stores in-frame clones only, minus some. The repertoire holds 40,000 or so clones, with 70% to 85% as singletons. With regard to this clone: Its antigen is as yet unknown.

Peripheral blood came from all dose cohorts at three timepoints. The sample in question was CD4+ or CD8+ T cells sorted from blood, obtained in a trial of the OX40 agonist ivuxolimab. This sequence originates from an adult with an advanced solid tumor such as melanoma, head and neck, liver or kidney cancer.

CDR3 in amino acids: CASSGRTGNNEKLFF. The CDR3 nucleotides read TGTGCCAGTAGTGGCCGGACAGGAAATAATGAAAAACTGTTTTTT. V is TRBV19 and J is TRBJ1-4; 7 bases align to TRBD1. Germline lookup yields CDR1 LNHDA and CDR2 SQIVND (reference sequence). The CDR3 has 15 amino acids. V lost 5 bases and J lost 4; bases outside the gene matches: 7. Combining the CDR3 with reference TRBV19 and TRBJ1-4 gives the whole variable domain DGGITQSPKYLFRKEGQNVTLSCEQNLNHDAMYWYRQDPGQGLRLIYYSQIVNDFQKGDIAEGYSVSREKKESFPLTVTSAQKNPTAFYLCASSGRTGNNEKLFFGSGTQLSVL.